The entry below describes one T cell receptor (beta chain). Its antigen is not known. J lost 6 bases, V lost 5 bases, and 12 bases had no gene match. This CDR3 region has 16 residues. The germline V gene has CDR1 SEHNR and CDR2 FQNEAQ (reference sequence). The entry originates in a study of cytomegalovirus exposure and HLA in healthy donors. Study outcomes and limitations: Follow-up analysis later connected one missense variant in DCLRE1C with trimming of TCR beta V- and J-genes.

13 Jbeta primers and 60 Vbeta primers were used for the PCR. Measured with immunoSEQ multiplex PCR; TCRdb has only the in-frame clones, and not every one. Among over 150,000 clones, over 75% were seen once, and the ten largest hold roughly 0.1%. Sequenced input: PBMCs. V gene TRBV7-9 combines with J gene TRBJ2-1; 8 nucleotides line up with TRBD2. This sequence was found in a boy aged 2 to 10 in good health and CMV-seronegative. The CDR3 DNA follows: TGTGCCAGCAGCACCGGGGGGACTAGTAGGGGCAATGAGCAGTTCTTC. Translation: CASSTGGTSRGNEQFF.